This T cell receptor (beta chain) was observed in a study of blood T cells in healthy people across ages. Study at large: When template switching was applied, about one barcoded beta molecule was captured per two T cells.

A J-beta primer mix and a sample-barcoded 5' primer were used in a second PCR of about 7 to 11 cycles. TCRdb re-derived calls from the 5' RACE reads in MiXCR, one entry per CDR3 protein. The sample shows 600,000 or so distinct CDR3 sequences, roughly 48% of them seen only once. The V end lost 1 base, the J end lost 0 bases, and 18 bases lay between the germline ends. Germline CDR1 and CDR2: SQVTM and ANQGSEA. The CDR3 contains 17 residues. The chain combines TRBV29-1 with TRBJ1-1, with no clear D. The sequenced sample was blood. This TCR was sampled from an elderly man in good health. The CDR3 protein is CSVEGSLGDLMNTEAFF. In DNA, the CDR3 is TGCAGCGTTGAAGGATCCCTCGGGGATCTCATGAACACTGAAGCTTTCTTT.